This passage covers 20 T cell receptor beta chains from one sample sequenced in a study of early T cells in non-severe SARS-CoV-2 infection (dated by TCRdb to the early 2020s). To prepare the library, 5' RACE was applied. Sequencing took place on a NextSeq 500. TCRdb handled the public reads itself, with Q25 trimming in fastp and clone calling in MiXCR, and kept productive beta chains. Identical CDR3 protein sequences are pooled into one entry, listed with their most common genes and DNA. The sample table shows nearly 45,000 distinct CDR3 sequences, and roughly 11% are seen once. 21% of the sample is in the top ten clones. Specimen: whole blood. These receptor sequences come from an adult who was a healthcare worker with PCR-confirmed SARS-CoV-2 infection or an uninfected control (not recorded which).

At least ten counts were recorded for this clonotype. The DNA of the CDR3 is TGTGCCAGCAGCCAAACTGGGGGCAGCACCGGGGAGCTGTTTTTT. This gives the protein CASSQTGGSTGELFF. The chain is built from TRBV14 and TRBJ2-2; D is possibly TRBD1 (6 bases). V lost 2 bases to trimming and J lost 4 bases, with 11 bases between them. There are 15 residues in the CDR3. The germline CDR1 and CDR2 sequences are SGHDN and FVKESK.

This clonotype occurred many times. The chain is built from TRBV4-3 and TRBJ2-1; D possibly corresponds to TRBD1 (5 bases). Germline V gene data show CDR1 as LGHNA and CDR2 as YSLEER. V was clipped by 0 bases and J by 10 bases, with 16 bases between them. The CDR3 has 15 amino acids. The CDR3 sequence: CASSQDSDSLWEQFF. The CDR3 DNA reads as TGCGCCAGCAGCCAAGATTCCGACAGTCTTTGGGAGCAGTTCTTC.

This clonotype showed up many times. The chain has TRBV20-1 and TRBJ1-2, with 7 bases aligning to TRBD1. CDR3 size: 15 residues. The J segment lost 7 bases and the V segment lost 3 bases, leaving 14 bases of the junction unmatched. The germline V gene has CDR1 DFQATT and CDR2 SNEGSKA (reference sequence). The CDR3 DNA reads as TGCAGTGCTAGGCCCTGGGAACAGGGGATCGGTGGCTACACCTTC. Residues: CSARPWEQGIGGYTF.

The rearrangement links TRBV6-5 to TRBJ2-5; D is unresolved. CDR1 MNHEY and CDR2 SVGAGI come from the germline V gene. The CDR3 is made up of 15 amino acids. V lost 1 base and J 5 bases, leaving 14 bases between the germline ends. CDR3 coding DNA: TGTGCCAGCAGTTACTGGTCAGACCTTATTGAGACCCAGTACTTC. Its translation is CASSYWSDLIETQYF.

This clonotype was detected only a few times. This chain uses TRBV4-1 with TRBJ2-5, with 8 bases identical to TRBD2. Germline CDR1 reads MGHRA; CDR2 reads YSYEKL. The V and J ends lost 1 base and 5 bases, in that order; junction bases with no gene match: 3. The CDR3 has 14 residues. For the CDR3, the DNA is TGCGCCAGCAGCCAAGGAGCGGGAGTTGAGACCCAGTACTTC. Amino acid sequence: CASSQGAGVETQYF.

This clonotype came up a few times. The chain is built from TRBV7-8 and TRBJ2-7, with 7 bases aligning to TRBD1. CDR1 is SGHVS, CDR2 FQNEAQ, per germline. The V and J ends lost 6 bases and 0 bases, in that order; junction bases with no gene match: 5. The CDR3 is 14 amino acids. The CDR3 spells CASRPGTVSYEQYF. CDR3 sequence (DNA): TGTGCCAGCAGACCCGGGACAGTCTCCTACGAGCAGTACTTC.

This chain uses TRBV28 with TRBJ1-1, with TRBD1 matching 7 bases. The length of the CDR3 is 16 residues. The germline V gene encodes CDR1 MDHEN and CDR2 SYDVKM. The trim removed 2 bases at V and 0 bases at J, leaving 6 bases unmatched. The CDR3 DNA reads as TGTGCCAGCAGTTTAGGGGGGACAGCTATGAACACTGAAGCTTTCTTT. It specifies CASSLGGTAMNTEAFF.

This clonotype was observed many times. The rearrangement joins TRBV11-2 to TRBJ2-7, with a weak D call TRBD1 (6 bases). Germline V gene data show CDR1 as SGHAT and CDR2 as FQNNGV. This CDR3 contains 15 residues. V was clipped by 4 bases and J by 4 bases, with 17 bases between them. CDR3 nucleotides: TGTGCCAGCAGCTGGGGGAGCGACAGGAGGTACGAGCAGTACTTC. The encoded protein is CASSWGSDRRYEQYF.

V gene TRBV25-1 combines with J gene TRBJ2-2; D ambiguous. This CDR3 is built from 14 residues. CDR1 is MGHDK, CDR2 SYGVNS, per germline. The V end lost 1 base, the J end lost 1 base, and 4 bases lay between the germline ends. This chain's CDR3 is CASSELGNTGELFF. The CDR3 DNA reads TGTGCCAGCAGTGAATTGGGGAACACCGGGGAGCTGTTTTTT. The whole variable domain, remainder taken from reference TRBV25-1 and TRBJ2-2, is EADIYQTPRYLVIGTGKKITLECSQTMGHDKMYWYQQDPGMELHLIHYSYGVNSTEKGDLSSESTVSRIRTEHFPLTLESARPSHTSQYLCASSELGNTGELFFGEGSRLTVL.

This clonotype was seen only once. The V and J genes are TRBV7-9 and TRBJ1-1; possible D gene TRBD1, 6 bases. Looked up from germline, CDR1 is SEHNR and CDR2 is FQNEAQ (reference sequence). Trimming left V 8 bases short and J 5 bases short, with 12 bases between. This CDR3 comprises 12 residues. The chain's CDR3 is CASSTGATEAFF. For the CDR3, the DNA is TGTGCCAGCTCCACGGGGGCGACTGAAGCTTTCTTT.

In its sample, this clonotype was seen many times. The chain links TRBV19 to TRBJ2-1; TRBD1 or TRBD2 may be the D gene (5 bases each). Germline CDR1 reads LNHDA; CDR2 reads SQIVND (reference sequence). Trimming left V 1 base short and J 9 bases short, with 16 bases between. This CDR3 is built from 15 residues. CDR3 region: CASSIAPGPSVEQFF. CDR3 DNA sequence: TGTGCCAGTAGTATAGCCCCGGGACCATCGGTTGAGCAGTTCTTC.

The V gene is TRBV3-1, the J gene TRBJ2-7; either TRBD1 or TRBD2 may supply D (5 bases each). The V and J ends lost 3 bases and 9 bases respectively, with 18 bases between them. The CDR3 has 14 amino acids. Per germline, CDR1 LGHDT and CDR2 YNNKEL (reference sequence). CDR3 bases: TGTGCCAGCAGCCATACCGGGACCGGACCTGGGCAGTACTTC. Protein sequence: CASSHTGTGPGQYF.

This clonotype was seen at least ten times. This chain connects TRBV12-3 or TRBV12-4 to TRBJ1-6; D gene ambiguous. V was trimmed by 5 bases and J by 7 bases, leaving 12 bases between them. The length of the CDR3 is 14 residues. The CDR3 region has the DNA TGTGCCAGCAGTCCGGACGGGCTCAATTCACCCCTCCACTTT. The encoded protein is CASSPDGLNSPLHF.

This clonotype was picked up many times. The CDR3, as DNA: TGTGCCAGCAGCTTACCTGGAGGAGGGGCGAACACCGGGGAGCTGTTTTTT. Residues: CASSLPGGGANTGELFF. This chain uses TRBV7-9 with TRBJ2-2, with a tentative D call TRBD2 (6 bases). Germline values: CDR1 SEHNR, CDR2 FQNEAQ (reference sequence). The CDR3 has 17 residues. The germline V and J ends were trimmed by 2 bases and 0 bases, with 13 bases remaining between them.

This clonotype was found a few times. The rearrangement links TRBV6-2 or TRBV6-3 to TRBJ1-1; D remains ambiguous. The CDR3 is 18 amino acids. V lost 4 bases to trimming and J lost 3 bases, with 24 bases between them. Germline V lookup: CDR1 MNHEY, CDR2 SVGEGT. CDR3 amino acids: CASSSYPWRSGQHTEAFF. The CDR3 DNA follows: TGTGCCAGCAGTTCATACCCGTGGAGGTCGGGTCAGCACACTGAAGCTTTCTTT.

The rearrangement links TRBV29-1 to TRBJ2-5; D call uncertain. The CDR3 has 12 amino acids. Trimming pared 4 bases from V and 2 bases from J, leaving 8 bases between. The germline V gene has CDR1 SQVTM and CDR2 ANQGSEA. CDR3 coding DNA: TGCAGCGTTGTTAAACTACAAGAGACCCAGTACTTC. Translation: CSVVKLQETQYF.

This clonotype was picked up many times. The chain has TRBV16 and TRBJ2-3, with a possible D match to TRBD2 (6 bases). The CDR3 sequence is 16 residues long. Trimming left V 0 bases short and J 6 bases short, with 16 bases between. From germline, CDR1 is KGHSY and CDR2 FQNENV. CDR3 DNA sequence: TGTGCCAGCAGCCAATCCTTGGACTACCTTAGTGATACGCAGTATTTT. Residues: CASSQSLDYLSDTQYF.

This clonotype has a count of ten or more. The chain carries TRBV19 and TRBJ2-3; the D gene is possibly TRBD1 (6 bases). The germline V gene has CDR1 LNHDA and CDR2 SQIVND (reference sequence). The CDR3 runs to 13 residues. With 6 bases removed from V and 6 bases from J, the gap between germline ends came to 13 bases. The CDR3 nucleotides read TGTGCCAGTAGCCCACAGGGAACGGATACGCAGTATTTT. Translating it yields CASSPQGTDTQYF. The full variable domain, in which reference TRBV19 and TRBJ2-3 provide the parts outside the CDR3, is DGGITQSPKYLFRKEGQNVTLSCEQNLNHDAMYWYRQDPGQGLRLIYYSQIVNDFQKGDIAEGYSVSREKKESFPLTVTSAQKNPTAFYLCASSPQGTDTQYFGPGTRLTVL.

The chain carries TRBV27 and TRBJ1-5, with D perhaps TRBD1 (5 bases). Germline V gene data show CDR1 as MNHEY and CDR2 as SMNVEV (reference sequence). The CDR3 runs to 14 residues. CDR3 DNA sequence: TGTGCATCAAGGGTAGGACATAGCAATCAGCCCCAGCATTTT. This encodes CASRVGHSNQPQHF.

This clonotype was observed a handful of times. V and J are TRBV6-2 or TRBV6-3 and TRBJ2-7; D gene ambiguous. Germline V gene data show CDR1 as MNHEY and CDR2 as SVGEGT. Trimming left V 0 bases short and J 4 bases short, with 10 bases between. This CDR3 is built from 14 residues. CDR3 bases: TGTGCCAGCAGTTACTCCGCGGTTGGTTACGAGCAGTACTTC. This translates into CASSYSAVGYEQYF.